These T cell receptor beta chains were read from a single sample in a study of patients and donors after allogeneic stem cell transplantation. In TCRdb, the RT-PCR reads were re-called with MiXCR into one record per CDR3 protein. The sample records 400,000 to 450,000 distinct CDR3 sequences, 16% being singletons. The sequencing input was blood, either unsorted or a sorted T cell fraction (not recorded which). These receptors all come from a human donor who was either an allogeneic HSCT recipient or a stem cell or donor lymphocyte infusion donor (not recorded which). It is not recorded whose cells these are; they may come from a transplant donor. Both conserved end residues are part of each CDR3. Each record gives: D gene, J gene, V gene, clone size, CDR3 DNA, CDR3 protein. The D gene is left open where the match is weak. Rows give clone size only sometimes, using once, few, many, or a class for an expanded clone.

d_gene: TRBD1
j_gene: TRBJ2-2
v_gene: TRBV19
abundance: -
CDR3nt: TGTGCCAGTAGCACCCGACAGGGTACGAACACCGGGGAGCTGTTTTTT
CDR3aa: CASSTRQGTNTGELFF

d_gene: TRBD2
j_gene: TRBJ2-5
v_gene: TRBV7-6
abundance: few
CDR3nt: TGTGCCAGCAGCTCGGGACTAGCGATTCAAGAGACCCAGTACTTC
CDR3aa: CASSSGLAIQETQYF

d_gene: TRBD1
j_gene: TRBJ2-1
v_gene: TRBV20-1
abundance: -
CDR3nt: TGCAGTGCTGGGGAAGACAGGGCCCCCTACAATGAGCAGTTCTTC
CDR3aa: CSAGEDRAPYNEQFF

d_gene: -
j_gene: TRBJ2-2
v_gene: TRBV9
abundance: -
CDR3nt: TGTGCCAGCAGCGCGGACGGCCGGGGCACCGGGGAGCTGTTTTTT
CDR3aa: CASSADGRGTGELFF

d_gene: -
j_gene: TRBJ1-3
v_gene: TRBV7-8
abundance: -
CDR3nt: TGTGCCACCCGGACCCAGGGCACCATATATTTT
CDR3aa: CATRTQGTIYF

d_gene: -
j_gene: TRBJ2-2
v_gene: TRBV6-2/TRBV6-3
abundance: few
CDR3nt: TGTGCCAGCAGTTACCGGCAGGTCTTCACCGGGGAGCTGTTTTTT
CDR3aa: CASSYRQVFTGELFF

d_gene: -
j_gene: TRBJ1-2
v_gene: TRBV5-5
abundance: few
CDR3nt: TGTGCCAGCAGCCGAATAGACGAAGAGACAGCTAACTATGGCTACACCTTC
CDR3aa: CASSRIDEETANYGYTF

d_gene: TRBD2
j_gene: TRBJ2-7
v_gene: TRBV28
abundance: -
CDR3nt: TGTGCCAGCAGGCTCACTAGCGTCGAGCGGTACGAGCAGTACTTC
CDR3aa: CASRLTSVERYEQYF

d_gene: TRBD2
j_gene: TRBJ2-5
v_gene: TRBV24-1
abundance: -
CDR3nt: TGTGCCACCAGCTCCTCCCGGGGGGGGACCCAGTACTTC
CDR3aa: CATSSSRGGTQYF

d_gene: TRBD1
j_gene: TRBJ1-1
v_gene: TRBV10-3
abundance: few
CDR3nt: TGTGCCGCCCTGGAGGCAGGGGGCATTGAAGCTTTCTTT
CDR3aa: CAALEAGGIEAFF

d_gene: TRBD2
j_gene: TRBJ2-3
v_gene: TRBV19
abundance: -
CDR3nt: TGTGCCAGTAGTACCCGAACTAGCGGGAGGGGAGATACGCAGTATTTT
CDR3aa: CASSTRTSGRGDTQYF

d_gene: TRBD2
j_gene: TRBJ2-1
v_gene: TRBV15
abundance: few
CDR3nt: TGTGCCACCAGCAGGGGGATGGGAGGGTCCTACAATGAGCAGTTCTTC
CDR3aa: CATSRGMGGSYNEQFF

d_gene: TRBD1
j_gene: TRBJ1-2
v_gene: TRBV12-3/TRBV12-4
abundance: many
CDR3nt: TGTGCCAGCAGTCACGACAGGGGTTCTTTAAATGGCTACACCTTC
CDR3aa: CASSHDRGSLNGYTF

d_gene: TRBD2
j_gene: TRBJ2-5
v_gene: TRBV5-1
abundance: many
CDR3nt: TGCGCCAGCAGCTCAATGACTAGCGGGAGTGAGACCCAGTACTTC
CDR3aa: CASSSMTSGSETQYF

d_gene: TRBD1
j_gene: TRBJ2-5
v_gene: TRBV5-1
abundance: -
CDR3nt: TGCGCCAGCAGCCGAAGCTTGCCGGGACAGGCAAGAGAGACCCAGTACTTC
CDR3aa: CASSRSLPGQARETQYF

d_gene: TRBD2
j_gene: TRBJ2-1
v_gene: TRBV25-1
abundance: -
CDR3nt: TGTGCCAGCAGTGAATACAGGAGCGGGAGGTCTGTAGAGCAGTTCTTC
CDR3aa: CASSEYRSGRSVEQFF

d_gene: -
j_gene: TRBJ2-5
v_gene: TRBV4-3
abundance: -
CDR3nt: TGCGCCAGCAGCCAAGATCTGTTTGACGGGGAGACCCAGTACTTC
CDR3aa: CASSQDLFDGETQYF

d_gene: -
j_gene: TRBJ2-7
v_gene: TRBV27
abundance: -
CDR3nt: TGTGCCAGCAGTCCAATCGGGGGCTACGAGCAGTACTTC
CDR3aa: CASSPIGGYEQYF

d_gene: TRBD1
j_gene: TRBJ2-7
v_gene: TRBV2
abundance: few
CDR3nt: TGTGCCAGCAGGAGGACAGGGGCGCCCTACGAGCAGTACTTC
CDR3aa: CASRRTGAPYEQYF

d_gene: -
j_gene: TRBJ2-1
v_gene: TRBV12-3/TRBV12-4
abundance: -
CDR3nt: TGTGCCAGCAGTTTTAGGGGTGTCTCCTACAATGAGCAGTTCTTC
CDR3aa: CASSFRGVSYNEQFF

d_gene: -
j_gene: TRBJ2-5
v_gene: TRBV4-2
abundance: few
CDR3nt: TGTGCCAGCAGCCAAGTACAGCGGCAAGAGACCCAGTACTTC
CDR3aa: CASSQVQRQETQYF

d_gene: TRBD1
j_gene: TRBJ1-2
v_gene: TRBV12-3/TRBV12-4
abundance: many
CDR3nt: TGTGCCAGCAGTTTAGCGGCAGGGGGTACCTCATATGGCTACACCTTC
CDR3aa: CASSLAAGGTSYGYTF

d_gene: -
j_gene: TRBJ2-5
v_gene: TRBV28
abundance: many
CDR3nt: TGTGCCAGCAGTTTAACGTGGGGCGACCAAGAGACCCAGTACTTC
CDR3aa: CASSLTWGDQETQYF

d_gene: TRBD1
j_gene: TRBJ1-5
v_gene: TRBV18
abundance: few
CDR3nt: TGTGCCAGCTCACTACTGGGACAGGGCAATCAGCCCCAGCATTTT
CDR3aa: CASSLLGQGNQPQHF

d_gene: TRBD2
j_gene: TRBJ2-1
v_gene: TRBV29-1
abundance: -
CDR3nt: TGCAGCGTTGAACAGGGACTAGCGGTGTACAATGAGCAGTTCTTC
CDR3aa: CSVEQGLAVYNEQFF

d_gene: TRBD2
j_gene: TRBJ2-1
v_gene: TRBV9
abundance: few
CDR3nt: TGTGCCAGCAGCCACCCCAGACTAGCCCGGAATGAGCAGTTCTTC
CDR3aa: CASSHPRLARNEQFF

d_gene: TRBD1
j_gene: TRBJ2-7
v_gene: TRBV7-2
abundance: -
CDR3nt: TGTGCCAGCAGCTTAGTGACAGGGTACCCCTTAGGGCAGTACTTC
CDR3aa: CASSLVTGYPLGQYF

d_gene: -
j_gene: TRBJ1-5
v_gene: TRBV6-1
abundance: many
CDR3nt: TGTGCCAGCAGTCCACTCCAGGGGAAAAGCAATCAGCCCCAGCATTTT
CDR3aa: CASSPLQGKSNQPQHF

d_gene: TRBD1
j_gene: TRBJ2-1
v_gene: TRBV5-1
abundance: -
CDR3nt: TGCGCCAGCAGCTTAAGAATATCCGGGACAGGGGCCGCCAATGAGCAGTTCTTC
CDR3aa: CASSLRISGTGAANEQFF

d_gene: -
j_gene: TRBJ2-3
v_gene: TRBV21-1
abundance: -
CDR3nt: TGTGCCAGCAGCAACGGACTAGCGGAAAAGCGGTCGGGCACAGATACGCAGTATTTT
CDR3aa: CASSNGLAEKRSGTDTQYF

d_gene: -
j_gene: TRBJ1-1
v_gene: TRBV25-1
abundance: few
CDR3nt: TGTGCCAGCAGTGGTGCGGCGGGGAACACTGAAGCTTTCTTT
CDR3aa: CASSGAAGNTEAFF

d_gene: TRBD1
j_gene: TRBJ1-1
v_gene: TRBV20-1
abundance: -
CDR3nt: TGCAGTGCTGCCAAGAGGAAGGGGGCTCCTGAAGCTTTCTTT
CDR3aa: CSAAKRKGAPEAFF

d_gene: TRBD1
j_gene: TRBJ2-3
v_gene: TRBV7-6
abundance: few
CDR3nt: TGTGCCAGCAGCTTAGCGGGACAGGGAAGGAATACGCAGTATTTT
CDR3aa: CASSLAGQGRNTQYF

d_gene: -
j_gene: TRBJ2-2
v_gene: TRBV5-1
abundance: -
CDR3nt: TGCGCCAGCAGCTTGTACTGCGGGGGGGAGCTGTTTTTT
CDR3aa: CASSLYCGGELFF

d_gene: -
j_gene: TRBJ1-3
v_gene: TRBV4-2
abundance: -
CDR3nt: TGTGCCAGCAGCCAAGATCGATTCTCTGGAAACACCATATATTTT
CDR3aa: CASSQDRFSGNTIYF

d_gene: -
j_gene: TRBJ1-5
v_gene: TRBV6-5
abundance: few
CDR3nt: TGTGCCAGCAGTTACCAGTCGGGGAGCAATCAGCCCCAGCATTTT
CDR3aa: CASSYQSGSNQPQHF

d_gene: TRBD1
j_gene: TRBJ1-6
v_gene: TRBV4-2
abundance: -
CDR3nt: TGTGCCAGCAGCCAGGGCCCCGGACAGGGGAGCTCCTATAATTCACCCCTCCACTTT
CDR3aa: CASSQGPGQGSSYNSPLHF

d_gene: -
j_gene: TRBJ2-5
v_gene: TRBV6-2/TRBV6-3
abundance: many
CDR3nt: TGTGCCAGCAGTTTCTCCGGTTATGGGACGACCCAGTACTTC
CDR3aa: CASSFSGYGTTQYF

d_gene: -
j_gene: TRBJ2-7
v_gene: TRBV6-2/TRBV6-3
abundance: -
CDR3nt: TGTGCCAGCACTCAGTCCAGAGACTACGAGCAGTACTTC
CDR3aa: CASTQSRDYEQYF

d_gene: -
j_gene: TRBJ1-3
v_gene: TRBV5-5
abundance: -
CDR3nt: TGTGCCAGCAGCTTGCATGGAAACACCATATATTTT
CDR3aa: CASSLHGNTIYF

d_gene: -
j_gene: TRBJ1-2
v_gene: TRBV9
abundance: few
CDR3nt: TGTGCCAGCATGGGGGGGGAAGACTATGGCTACACCTTC
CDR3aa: CASMGGEDYGYTF

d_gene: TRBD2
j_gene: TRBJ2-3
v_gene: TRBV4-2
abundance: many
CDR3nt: TGTGCCAGCAGCCAAGTGCGGGAGCTTGGAGATACGCAGTATTTT
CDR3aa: CASSQVRELGDTQYF

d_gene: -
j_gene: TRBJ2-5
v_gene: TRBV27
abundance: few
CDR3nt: TGTGCCAGCAGTTTTAAACGGGGGCAAGAGACCCAGTACTTC
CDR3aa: CASSFKRGQETQYF

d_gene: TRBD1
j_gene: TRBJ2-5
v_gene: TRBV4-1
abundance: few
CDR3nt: TGCGCCAGCAGCCAAGAGGGACGATACAGGGGGCTGGAGACCCAGTACTTC
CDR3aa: CASSQEGRYRGLETQYF

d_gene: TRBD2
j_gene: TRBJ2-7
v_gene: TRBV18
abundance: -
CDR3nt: TGTGCCAGCTCACCAGAATGGCGGGGGAGCTACGAGCAGTACTTC
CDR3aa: CASSPEWRGSYEQYF

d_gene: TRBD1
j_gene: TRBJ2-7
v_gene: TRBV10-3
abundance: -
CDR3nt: TGTGCCATCGGGGGACAGGGCCACGAGCAGTACTTC
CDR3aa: CAIGGQGHEQYF

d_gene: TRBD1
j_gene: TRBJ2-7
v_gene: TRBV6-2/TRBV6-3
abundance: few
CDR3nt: TGTGCCAGCAGTTTCCTCGGACAGGGAAAGAACTCCTACGAGCAGTACTTC
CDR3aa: CASSFLGQGKNSYEQYF

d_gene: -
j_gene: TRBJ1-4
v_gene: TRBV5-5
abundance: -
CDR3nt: TGTGCCAGCAGCTTCGACCCCGAAAAACTGTTTTTT
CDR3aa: CASSFDPEKLFF

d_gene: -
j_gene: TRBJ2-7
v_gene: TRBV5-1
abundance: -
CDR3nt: TGCGCCAGCAGGGCCTACAGGGAAGGGACCTACGAGCAGTACTTC
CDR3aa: CASRAYREGTYEQYF

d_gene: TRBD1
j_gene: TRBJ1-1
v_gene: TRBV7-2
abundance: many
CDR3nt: TGTGCCAGCAGCTTTGACAGGGGTGACACTGAAGCTTTCTTT
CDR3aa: CASSFDRGDTEAFF

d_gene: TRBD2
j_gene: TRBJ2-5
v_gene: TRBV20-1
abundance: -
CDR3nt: TGCAGTGCTAGAAGGCTAGCGGCGCAAGAGACCCAGTACTTC
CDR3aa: CSARRLAAQETQYF

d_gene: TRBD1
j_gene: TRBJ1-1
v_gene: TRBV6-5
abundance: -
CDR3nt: TGTGCCAGCAGTTACTCCCACTCACAGGGGCGGAAAAACACTGAAGCTTTCTTT
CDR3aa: CASSYSHSQGRKNTEAFF

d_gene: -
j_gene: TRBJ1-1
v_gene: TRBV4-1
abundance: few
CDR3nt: TGCGCCAGCAGCCAGAGTAAGAAGGCGAATAGGGACACTGAAGCTTTCTTT
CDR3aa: CASSQSKKANRDTEAFF

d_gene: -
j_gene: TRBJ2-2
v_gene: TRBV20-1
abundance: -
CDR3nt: -
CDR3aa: CSARGQGELFFF

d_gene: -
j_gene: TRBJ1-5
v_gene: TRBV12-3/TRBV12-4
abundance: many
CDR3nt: TGTGCCAGCAGTTTATTCCGCGGGACGGCGTCAAATCAGCCCCAGCATTTT
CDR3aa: CASSLFRGTASNQPQHF

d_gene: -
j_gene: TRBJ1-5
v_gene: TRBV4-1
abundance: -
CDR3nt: TGCGCCAGCAGCCAACTTGGGGGGGTGGGGCAGCCCCAGCATTTT
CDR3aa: CASSQLGGVGQPQHF

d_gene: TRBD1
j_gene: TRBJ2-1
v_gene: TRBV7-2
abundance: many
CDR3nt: TGTGCCAGCAGCTTACCCGACAGGGGGCAGTTCTTC
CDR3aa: CASSLPDRGQFF

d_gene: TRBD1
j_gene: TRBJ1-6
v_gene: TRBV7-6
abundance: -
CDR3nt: TGTGCCAGCAGCTTAGCGGACAGCATGTCAGGGGGGAGTTCACCCCTCCACTTT
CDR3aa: CASSLADSMSGGSSPLHF

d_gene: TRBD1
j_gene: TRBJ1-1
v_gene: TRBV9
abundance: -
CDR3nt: TGTGCCAGCAGTGCCCGGACAGGGTACACTGAAGCTTTCTTT
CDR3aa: CASSARTGYTEAFF

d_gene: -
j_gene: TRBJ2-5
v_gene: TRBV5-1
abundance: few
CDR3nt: TGCGCCAGCAGCTTGTCCACAGGGAACCAAGAGACCCAGTACTTC
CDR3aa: CASSLSTGNQETQYF